The TCR beta chain described here comes from a study of beta chain features in type 1 diabetes (dated by TCRdb to 2016 to 2018). Background on the whole study: No differences in mean age, gender distribution, total cell number or subset yield were found between patients and healthy donors. Across all samples, some 100,000,000 sorted cells were examined, and cell number per subset correlated strongly with RNA yield. The study compared TCRB repertoires of sorted circulating CD4+ T cell subsets between recently diagnosed type 1 diabetes patients and matched healthy donors. Naive and central memory subsets were obtained from all 30 or so donors, but regulatory and stem cell-like memory subsets were isolated from only 8 patients and 8 healthy donors. Overall study outcomes, separate from this receptor: Naive, central memory and regulatory TCRB repertoires appeared to be more similar among patients than among healthy donors. Because small numbers of individuals were included in the HLA sub-analyses, any influence of HLA type on TCRB rearrangement was left unresolved. In all four CD4+ subsets, TCRB CDR3 length was moderately but significantly shorter in type 1 diabetes patients. PCR might favor shorter templates, but patient and control samples were amplified and corrected together, so any skew would affect both groups equally. Because cDNA was sequenced instead of genomic DNA, activated cells with high expression could be over-represented, although the groups did not differ in activation or CD3 levels. Fewer insertions and more nucleotide deletions at VDJ recombination sites were observed in patients with type 1 diabetes, implying thymic rearrangement abnormalities.

Looking up the germline V gene (reference sequence) yields CDR1 PRHDT and CDR2 FYEKMQ. Trimmed from V: 5 bases; trimmed from J: 5 bases; junction bases lacking a gene match: 9. The CDR3 numbers 16 residues from cysteine through phenylalanine. The entry retains the CDR3 DNA only, 48 bases that are in frame from base 1. The table lists this clone with a few counts. Its binding antigen is unknown. No base quality values were provided; no much bigger clone lies one nucleotide off. A single peripheral blood draw of around 120 mL on average was collected from each donor into heparinised tubes. Naive, central memory, regulatory and stem cell-like memory CD4+ T cells were sorted on a BD FACSAria II using a panel including CD45RO, CCR7, CD25, CD127, CD95 and CD27. A purity above 95% was achieved for all sorted populations. PBMCs were separated immediately by Lymphoprep density gradient centrifugation and were stained directly, without being cultured. To minimize batch effects, samples were stained and sorted in pairs, one healthy donor with one patient per experiment.

The High Capacity cDNA Reverse Transcription Kit was used to reverse transcribe all of the isolated RNA, meaning that expressed TCRB transcripts were what got sequenced. Deep immunoSEQ sequencing was applied to naive, central memory and regulatory T cell samples, giving an average of around 4 million total reads per sample. After sorted cells were lysed in RLT buffer, RNA was extracted with DNase-treated RNeasy Micro or Mini kits, with the choice depending on cell number. To prevent cross-contamination, each cell subset was processed individually, whereas patient and healthy donor samples were processed jointly. TCRB sequences were amplified from cDNA with the immunoSEQ multiplex PCR, producing 87-bp fragments spanning the CDR3 region. Sequencing of the amplicons was done on the Illumina HiSeq platform. The study's own analysis went as follows. PCR bias was corrected computationally using synthetic template baselines, and reads within Hamming distance 2 were collapsed, with unmergeable singletons discarded. Reads were aligned against IMGT to assign V, D and J genes, CDR3 length and insertions or deletions at six rearrangement sites. Clonotype counts were normalized to sorted cell number within each subset before computing true diversity and Gini coefficients with the tcR R package. The overlap coefficient, calculated on TCRB nucleotide sequences, was used to quantify repertoire sharing. Out-of-frame TCRB sequences from naive cells were analyzed as a proxy for the pre-selection repertoire. TCRdb obtained this table from immuneACCESS and retained in-frame rearrangements with V and J assigned. These tables miss some clones; where compared with another copy, unresolved V genes account for less than half of the shortfall, and the remainder is unexplained. V, J and clone size were drawn from that table, and D and trimming were deduced from the DNA. Recorded for this sample are about 260,000 clones; less than 30% of them occurred a single time. More than 0.009% of the sample lies in the top ten.

Sequenced sample: naive CD4+ T cells from blood. Explained via the paper, the cell subset or site label denotes: true naive CD4+ T cells. The rearranged segments are TRBV13 and TRBJ2-5; 12 central bases correspond to TRBD2. The sequence was obtained from a woman between 25 and 40 years old with type 1 diabetes. The DNA sequence is TGTGCCAGCAGCCTTGGACTAGCGGGATCAGGGGAGACCCAGTACTTC. Its protein is CASSLGLAGSGETQYF.